This TCR beta chain was sequenced for a study of cytomegalovirus exposure and HLA in healthy donors. Sequencing used immunoSEQ multiplex PCR; TCRdb keeps in-frame clones, though not all of them. The sample has roughly 240,000 clones, just under 90% seen once. Germline V gene data show CDR1 as SGDLS and CDR2 as YYNGEE. Trimming shortened V by 4 bases and J by 6 bases, and 17 bases separated the two germline ends. This CDR3 spans 14 amino acids. The sample taken for sequencing was PBMCs. The rearrangement uses TRBV9 and TRBJ2-7; TRBD2 is a possible D gene (5 bases). The TCR was taken from a man between 18 and 29 years old in good health and CMV-seronegative. The CDR3 region has the DNA TGTGCCAGCAGCCGAGGGCGGAGCACCTTCGAGCAGTACTTC. Its protein product is CASSRGRSTFEQYF. Variable domain in full (rest from reference TRBV9 and TRBJ2-7): DSGVTQTPKHLITATGQRVTLRCSPRSGDLSVYWYQQSLDQGLQFLIQYYNGEERAKGNILERFSAQQFPDLHSELNLSSLELGDSALYFCASSRGRSTFEQYFGPGTRLTVT.